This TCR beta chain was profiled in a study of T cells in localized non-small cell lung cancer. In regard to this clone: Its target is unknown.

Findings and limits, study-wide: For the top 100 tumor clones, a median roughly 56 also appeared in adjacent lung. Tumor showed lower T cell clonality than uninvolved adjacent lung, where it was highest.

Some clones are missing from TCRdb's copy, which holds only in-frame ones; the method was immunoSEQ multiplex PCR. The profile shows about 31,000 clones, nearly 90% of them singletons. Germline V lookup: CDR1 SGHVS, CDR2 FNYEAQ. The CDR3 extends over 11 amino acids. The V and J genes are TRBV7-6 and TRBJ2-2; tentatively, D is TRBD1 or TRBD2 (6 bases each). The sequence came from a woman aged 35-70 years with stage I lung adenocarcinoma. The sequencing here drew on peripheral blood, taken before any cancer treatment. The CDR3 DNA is TGTGCTCTAGGGGGGCCCGGGGAGCTGTTTTTT. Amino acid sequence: CALGGPGELFF.